The clone carrying this T cell receptor (beta chain) was counted between two and nine times. What it binds is unknown. 60 Vbeta and 13 Jbeta primers were used in PCR. Assay: immunoSEQ multiplex PCR; the TCRdb copy retains only in-frame clones and omits some. Of roughly 200,000 clones in the sample, 79% were seen once. This CDR3 spans 13 amino acids. V was clipped by 7 bases and J by 3 bases, with 12 bases between them. Germline CDR1 and CDR2: GTSNPN and SVGIG (reference sequence). The sample comes from a study of cytomegalovirus exposure and HLA in healthy donors. Study results and caveats: The HLA-A and HLA-B alleles of most subjects were reportedly predicted accurately from TCR beta sequences.

The clonotype originates from a woman aged 40-49 years in good health and CMV-seronegative. Sequencing used PBMCs. The chain couples TRBV30 to TRBJ1-4, with D hard to call. CDR3 protein: CASTGLSNEKLFF. In nucleotides, the CDR3 is TGTGCCTCCACCGGTCTTTCTAATGAAAAACTGTTTTTT. The whole variable domain, filled in from reference TRBV30 and TRBJ1-4, reads SQTIHQWPATLVQPVGSPLSLECTVEGTSNPNLYWYRQAAGRGLQLLFYSVGIGQISSEVPQNLSASRPQDRQFILSSKKLLLSDSGFYLCASTGLSNEKLFFGSGTQLSVL.